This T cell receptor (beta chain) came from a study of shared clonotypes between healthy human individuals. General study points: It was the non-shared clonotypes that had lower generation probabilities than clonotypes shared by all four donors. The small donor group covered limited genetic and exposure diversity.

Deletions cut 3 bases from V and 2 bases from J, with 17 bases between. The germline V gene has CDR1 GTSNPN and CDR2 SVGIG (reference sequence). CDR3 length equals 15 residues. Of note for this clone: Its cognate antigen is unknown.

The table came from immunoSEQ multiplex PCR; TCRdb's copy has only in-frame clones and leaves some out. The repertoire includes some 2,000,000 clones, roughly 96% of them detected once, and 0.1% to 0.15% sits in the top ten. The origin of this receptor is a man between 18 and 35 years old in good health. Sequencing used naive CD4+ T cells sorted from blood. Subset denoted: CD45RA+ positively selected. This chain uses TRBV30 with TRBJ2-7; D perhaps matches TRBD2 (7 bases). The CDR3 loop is CAWRTLGGDPYEQYF. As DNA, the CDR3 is TGTGCCTGGAGGACCCTAGGGGGGGACCCCTACGAGCAGTACTTC.